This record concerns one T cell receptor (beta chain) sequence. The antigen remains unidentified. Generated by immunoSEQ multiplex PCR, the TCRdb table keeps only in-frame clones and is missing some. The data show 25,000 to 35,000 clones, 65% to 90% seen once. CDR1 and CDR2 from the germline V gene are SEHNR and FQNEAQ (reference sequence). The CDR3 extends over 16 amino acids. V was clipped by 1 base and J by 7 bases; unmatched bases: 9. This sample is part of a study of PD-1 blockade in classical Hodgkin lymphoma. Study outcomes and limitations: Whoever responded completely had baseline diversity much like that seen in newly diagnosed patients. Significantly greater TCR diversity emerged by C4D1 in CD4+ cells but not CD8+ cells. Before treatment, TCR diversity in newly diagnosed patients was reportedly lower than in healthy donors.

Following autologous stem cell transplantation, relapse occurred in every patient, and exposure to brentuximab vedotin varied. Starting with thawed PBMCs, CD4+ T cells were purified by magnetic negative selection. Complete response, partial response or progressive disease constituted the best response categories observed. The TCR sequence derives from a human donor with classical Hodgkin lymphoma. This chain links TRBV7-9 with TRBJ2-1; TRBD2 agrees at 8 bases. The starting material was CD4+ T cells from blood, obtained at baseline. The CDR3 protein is CASSLGGTGGQNEQFF. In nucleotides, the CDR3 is TGTGCCAGCAGCTTAGGGGGCACGGGAGGGCAGAATGAGCAGTTCTTC.